These 15 T cell receptor beta chains share one sample of origin, sequenced in a study of cytomegalovirus exposure and HLA in healthy donors. Repertoires were generated with immunoSEQ multiplex PCR, while TCRdb's copy carries only in-frame clones and drops some. Here the sample spans about 160,000 clones, 86% being singletons. The sequenced sample consisted of PBMCs. These receptors came from a woman between 18 and 30 years old in good health and CMV-seronegative.

V is TRBV10-1 and J is TRBJ2-5, with D perhaps matching TRBD2 (5 bases). The germline CDR1 and CDR2 sequences are WNHNN and SYGVQD (reference sequence). The CDR3 consists of 13 residues. Trimming pared 5 bases from V and 5 bases from J, leaving 12 bases between. Here the CDR3 reads CASSPSRGETQYF. Here the CDR3 DNA reads TGCGCCAGCAGTCCAAGCCGCGGGGAGACCCAGTACTTC.

This chain joins TRBV27 and TRBJ1-1; D is unclear. Deletions cut 5 bases from V and 4 bases from J, with 11 bases between. CDR3 length: 13 residues. The germline V gene encodes CDR1 MNHEY and CDR2 SMNVEV (reference sequence). The DNA of the CDR3 is TGTGCCAGCAGTCACAGAACTGGCACTGAAGCTTTCTTT. Its translation is CASSHRTGTEAFF.

This chain connects TRBV5-1 to TRBJ2-1; 10 nucleotides line up with TRBD2. In germline, CDR1 is SGHRS, CDR2 YFSETQ. The CDR3 loop spans 15 amino acids. The ends lost 3 bases at V and 8 bases at J; junction bases unmatched: 8. For the CDR3, the DNA is TGCGCCAGCAGCTCGGGGACTAGCGCCCTGGATGAGCAGTTCTTC. Protein product: CASSSGTSALDEQFF.

V gene TRBV19 combines with J gene TRBJ2-1, with a tentative D call TRBD1 (5 bases). Germline V lookup: CDR1 LNHDA, CDR2 SQIVND (reference sequence). V was trimmed by 5 bases and J by 2 bases, leaving 10 bases between them. The CDR3 covers 14 residues. The CDR3 DNA follows: TGTGCCAGTAGTCTAGGACACCCCTACAATGAGCAGTTCTTC. Residues: CASSLGHPYNEQFF.

The gene calls are TRBV10-2 and TRBJ1-2; TRBD1 aligns across 10 bases. The CDR3 has 14 amino acids. CDR1 is WSHSY and CDR2 is SAAADI in the germline V gene. V lost 3 bases and J lost 8; bases outside the gene matches: 6. The CDR3 spells CASSDPGQGKGYTF. The CDR3, as DNA: TGCGCCAGCAGTGACCCGGGACAGGGGAAAGGCTACACCTTC.

The sample holds a few counts of this clone. The rearrangement joins TRBV13 to TRBJ1-1; possibly TRBD1 for D (5 bases). The germline CDR1 and CDR2 sequences are PRHDT and FYEKMQ (reference sequence). V was pared by 0 bases and J by 4 bases, with 15 bases between. This CDR3 spans 16 amino acids. The CDR3 region has the DNA TGTGCCAGCAGCTTAGGCCCCCTAGGTAGGGGCACTGAAGCTTTCTTT. Residues: CASSLGPLGRGTEAFF.

CDR3 loop: CASSYSTGTEAFF. CDR3 sequence (DNA): TGTGCCAGCAGTTACTCGACAGGAACTGAAGCTTTCTTT. The genes are TRBV6-5 and TRBJ1-1; perhaps TRBD1 as D (6 bases). Between the trimmed V and J ends, which lost 0 bases and 5 bases, there was a span of 7 bases. The CDR3 runs 13 residues. From germline, CDR1 is MNHEY and CDR2 SVGAGI.

This chain links TRBV9 with TRBJ1-2, with D unresolved. The V end was cut by 3 bases, the J end by 8 bases, with 14 bases between. The CDR3 totals 13 residues. Per germline, CDR1 SGDLS and CDR2 YYNGEE. DNA of the CDR3: TGTGCCAGCAGCGAGACATCGGGAGGGGGCTACACCTTC. This gives the protein CASSETSGGGYTF. Looking up the rest from reference TRBV9 and TRBJ1-2 gives the full variable domain: DSGVTQTPKHLITATGQRVTLRCSPRSGDLSVYWYQQSLDQGLQFLIQYYNGEERAKGNILERFSAQQFPDLHSELNLSSLELGDSALYFCASSETSGGGYTFGSGTRLTVV.

This clone showed up just once. The V call is TRBV29-1, the J call TRBJ2-5; 10 bases are shared with TRBD1. The last part of the DNA fits TRBJ2-7 better; the J call may be wrong. The germline CDR1 and CDR2 sequences are SQVTM and ANQGSEA. This CDR3 has 13 amino acids. The CDR3 here is CSVRGQGFYEQYF. CDR3 coding DNA: TGCAGCGTTCGGGGACAGGGGTTTTACGAGCAGTACTTC.

This sequence joins TRBV10-3 and TRBJ2-2; D remains ambiguous. Germline V gene lookup returns CDR1 ENHRY and CDR2 SYGVKD. V was clipped by 2 bases and J by 6 bases, with 13 bases between them. The CDR3 runs 15 residues. CDR3 amino acids: CAISEPLVLAGELFF. In DNA, the CDR3 is TGTGCCATCAGTGAGCCCCTGGTGTTAGCCGGGGAGCTGTTTTTT.

The V gene is TRBV19, the J gene TRBJ1-3, with a tentative D call TRBD1 (6 bases). CDR3 size: 15 residues. V was clipped by 4 bases and J by 1 base, with 11 bases between them. CDR1 is LNHDA and CDR2 is SQIVND in the germline V gene (reference sequence). The CDR3 is CASSSGQTSGNTIYF. In nucleotides, the CDR3 is TGTGCCAGTAGTAGCGGACAGACTTCTGGAAACACCATATATTTT. Drawing the rest from reference TRBV19 and TRBJ1-3, the complete variable domain is DGGITQSPKYLFRKEGQNVTLSCEQNLNHDAMYWYRQDPGQGLRLIYYSQIVNDFQKGDIAEGYSVSREKKESFPLTVTSAQKNPTAFYLCASSSGQTSGNTIYFGEGSWLTVV.

The chain is built from TRBV6-1 and TRBJ2-7; TRBD1 aligns across 7 bases. The CDR3 runs to 15 residues. The trim removed 1 base at V and 5 bases at J, leaving 8 bases unmatched. The germline gives CDR1 MNHNS, CDR2 SASEGT. This chain's CDR3 is CASSEEGGSGHEQYF. The CDR3 nucleotides are TGTGCCAGCAGTGAAGAAGGGGGCTCAGGCCACGAGCAGTACTTC.

This clone was seen just once. The rearrangement joins TRBV29-1 to TRBJ2-7; 7 bases agree with TRBD1. The CDR3 has 13 residues. V lost 5 bases, J lost 4 bases, and 8 bases stayed unmatched. Germline V gives CDR1 SQVTM, CDR2 ANQGSEA. The CDR3 bases are TGCAGCGTTAGACGAGGGACAGCGTACGAGCAGTACTTC. It specifies CSVRRGTAYEQYF.

The gene calls are TRBV6-1 and TRBJ2-7; TRBD1 is a possible D gene (6 bases). Germline V CDR1 and CDR2: MNHNS, SASEGT. V lost 7 bases to trimming and J lost 0 bases, with 16 bases between them. The CDR3 is made up of 15 amino acids. CDR3 nucleotide sequence: TGTGCCAGCACCCTCACAGGGAATCCCTCCTACGAGCAGTACTTC. Protein product: CASTLTGNPSYEQYF.

The J gene is TRBJ2-5, the V gene TRBV7-6; no firm D call. V was shortened by 7 bases and J by 2 bases, with 17 bases between the two germline ends. The CDR3 length is 15 residues. CDR1 is SGHVS and CDR2 is FNYEAQ in the germline V gene. The chain's CDR3 is CASIPRTARQETQYF. In DNA form, the CDR3 reads TGTGCCAGCATCCCTCGAACCGCTAGGCAAGAGACCCAGTACTTC.